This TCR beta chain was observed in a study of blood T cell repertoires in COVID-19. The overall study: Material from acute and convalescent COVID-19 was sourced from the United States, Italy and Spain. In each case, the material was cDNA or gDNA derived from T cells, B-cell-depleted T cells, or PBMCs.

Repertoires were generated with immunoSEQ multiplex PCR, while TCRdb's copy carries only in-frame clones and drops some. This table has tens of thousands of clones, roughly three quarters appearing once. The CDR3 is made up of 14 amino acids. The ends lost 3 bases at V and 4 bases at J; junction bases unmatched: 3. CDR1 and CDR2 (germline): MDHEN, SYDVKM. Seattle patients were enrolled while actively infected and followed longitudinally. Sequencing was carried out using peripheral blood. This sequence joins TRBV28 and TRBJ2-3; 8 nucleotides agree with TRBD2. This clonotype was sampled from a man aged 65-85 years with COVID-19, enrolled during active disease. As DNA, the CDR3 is TGTGCCAGCAGTTTTCGGGGGGGCGCAGATACGCAGTATTTT. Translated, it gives CASSFRGGADTQYF. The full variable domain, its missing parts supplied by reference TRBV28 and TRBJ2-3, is DVKVTQSSRYLVKRTGEKVFLECVQDMDHENMFWYRQDPGLGLRLIYFSYDVKMKEKGDIPEGYSVSREKKERFSLILESASTNQTSMYLCASSFRGGADTQYFGPGTRLTVL.